This T cell receptor (beta chain) stems from a study of early T cells in non-severe SARS-CoV-2 infection. Turning to the study itself: Bulk RNA from unsorted whole blood was sequenced; chains were unpaired. Study observations and caveats: CD4 and private specificities were missed by VDJdb matching, which favored anti-spike CD8 responses.

Individual cDNA molecules were tagged with unique molecular identifiers. MiXCR, applied by TCRdb to the 5' RACE reads, yields one record per CDR3 protein. The sample has around 72,000 distinct CDR3 sequences, around a tenth seen once. This clonotype appeared many times. Its antigen is still unknown. The CDR3 is 14 residues long. Per germline, CDR1 SEHNR and CDR2 FQNEAQ (reference sequence). V lost 4 bases to trimming and J lost 5 bases, with 12 bases between them. This TCR was sampled from an adult who was a healthcare worker with PCR-confirmed SARS-CoV-2 infection or an uninfected control (not recorded which). The chain employs TRBV7-9 and TRBJ2-1; possible D gene TRBD1, 5 bases. The specimen comprised whole blood, sampled at baseline. In nucleotides, the CDR3 is TGTGCCAGCAGCTCACGACAGTCACACAATGAGCAGTTCTTC. This gives the protein CASSSRQSHNEQFF.